This TCR beta chain is drawn from a study of cytomegalovirus exposure and HLA in healthy donors. Study-wide results and caveats: According to a subsequent analysis, TCR clusters identified in the first cohort showed a tendency to co-occur across the approximately 130 validation repertoires. High specificity and sensitivity for cytomegalovirus status were reported for the classifier. The study put 160 or so TCR beta chains on its list as cytomegalovirus-associated.

This clone was found once. Its antigen is not identified. Assay used: immunoSEQ multiplex PCR; TCRdb lists only in-frame clones, some missing. The table lists 150,000 to 200,000 clones, roughly nine tenths of them singletons, with approximately 5% in the top ten. The donors were members of the validation cohort comprising approximately 110 subjects, separate from the roughly 680-subject first cohort. CDR1 and CDR2 (germline): LGHNA, YNFKEQ. There are 16 residues in the CDR3. The germline V and J ends were trimmed by 0 bases and 9 bases, with 18 bases remaining between them. The sequencing sample was made of PBMCs. This TCR derives from a woman aged 25 to 39 in good health and CMV-seronegative. The gene calls are TRBV4-2 and TRBJ2-1; unclear D gene. CDR3 residues: CASSQDLVHEGSEQFF. CDR3 nucleotide sequence: TGTGCCAGCAGCCAAGATCTAGTTCATGAAGGTAGTGAGCAGTTCTTC.